Listed below are T cell receptor beta chains from one sample, sequenced in a study of OX40 agonist ivuxolimab in advanced cancers. Data came from immunoSEQ multiplex PCR; TCRdb stores just in-frame clones and leaves some out. The sample has 75,000 to 85,000 clones; around 87% are singletons. The sequences come from CD4+ or CD8+ T cells sorted from blood, collected in a trial of the OX40 agonist ivuxolimab. Receptors were obtained from an adult with an advanced solid tumor such as melanoma, head and neck, liver or kidney cancer. Both conserved end residues are part of each CDR3. D genes are given only for firm matches. Size tells how often a clone was seen (once, few, many) or the class of an expanded clone, and some rows leave it out.

clone_size	v_call	d_call	j_call	cdr3_aa	cdr3_nt
-	TRBV5-1	-	TRBJ2-5	CASSSSPGKTQYF	TGCGCCAGCAGCTCGTCGCCGGGGAAGACCCAGTACTTC
few	TRBV9	-	TRBJ1-1	CASSVGPGYDTEAFF	TGTGCCAGCAGCGTAGGGCCGGGGTACGACACTGAAGCTTTCTTT
-	TRBV19	TRBD1	TRBJ1-1	CASSIPGDRKNTEAFF	TGTGCCAGTAGTATTCCTGGGGACAGGAAGAACACTGAAGCTTTCTTT
-	TRBV5-1	-	TRBJ2-1	CASSLGGGYNEQFF	TGCGCCAGCAGCTTGGGAGGGGGGTACAATGAGCAGTTCTTC
-	TRBV18	-	TRBJ2-3	CASSPPGTDTQYF	TGTGCCAGCTCACCACCCGGAACAGATACGCAGTATTTT
-	TRBV5-4	TRBD2	TRBJ2-7	CASSRTSGSYEQYF	TGTGCCAGCAGCCGGACTAGCGGGAGTTACGAGCAGTACTTC
-	TRBV5-8	TRBD1	TRBJ2-6	CASSPSGGGGANVLTF	TGTGCCAGCAGCCCATCAGGGGGTGGAGGGGCCAACGTCCTGACTTTC
-	TRBV7-9	-	TRBJ1-2	CASSLAGTNYGYTF	TGTGCCAGCAGCCTGGCCGGGACAAACTATGGCTACACCTTC
-	TRBV5-8	-	TRBJ1-3	CASSRDSFSGNTIYF	TGTGCCAGCAGCCGGGACTCATTCTCTGGAAACACCATATATTTT
-	TRBV6-1	TRBD1	TRBJ1-5	CASSGSGGGNQPQHF	TGTGCCAGCAGTGGGTCAGGGGGTGGCAATCAGCCCCAGCATTTT
-	TRBV2	-	TRBJ2-7	CASSEARAVAYEQYF	TGTGCCAGCAGTGAAGCTAGGGCTGTGGCCTACGAGCAGTACTTC
-	TRBV11-2	-	TRBJ2-1	CASSLTGKYNEQFF	TGTGCCAGCAGCTTAACGGGAAAGTACAATGAGCAGTTCTTC
few	TRBV12-5	-	TRBJ1-1	CASGLVRAAHEAFF	TGTGCTAGTGGTTTGGTGAGGGCGGCGCATGAAGCTTTCTTT
-	TRBV10-1	-	TRBJ2-1	CASSEADDGDEQFF	TGCGCCAGCAGTGAGGCAGACGACGGGGATGAGCAGTTCTTC
-	TRBV5-1	-	TRBJ1-1	CASSGGQQNTEAFF	TGCGCCAGCAGCGGTGGACAGCAGAACACTGAAGCTTTCTTT
few	TRBV7-2	TRBD1	TRBJ1-2	CASSLGQGGLDGYTF	TGTGCCAGCAGCTTGGGGCAGGGGGGGTTGGACGGCTACACCTTC
few	TRBV4-3	TRBD2	TRBJ2-1	CASSQKPQAGGNEQFF	TGCGCCAGCAGCCAAAAGCCCCAGGCGGGAGGCAATGAGCAGTTCTTC
-	TRBV9	TRBD2	TRBJ2-1	CASSAGTSGRSEQFF	TGTGCCAGCAGCGCTGGGACTAGCGGGAGGAGTGAGCAGTTCTTC
-	TRBV25-1	-	TRBJ1-3	CASSARTGNTIYF	TGTGCCAGCAGTGCTAGAACTGGAAACACCATATATTTT
once	TRBV2	TRBD2	TRBJ2-1	CASTLQPGLAGVNEQFF	TGTGCCAGCACTCTTCAACCGGGACTAGCGGGAGTCAATGAGCAGTTCTTC
once	TRBV13	-	TRBJ1-4	CASSLSPRGAEKLFF	TGTGCCAGCAGCTTAAGTCCCCGGGGCGCTGAAAAACTGTTTTTT
-	TRBV9	-	TRBJ2-7	CASSVESVTYEQYF	TGTGCCAGCAGCGTGGAATCGGTCACGTACGAGCAGTACTTC
-	TRBV28	-	TRBJ2-3	CASNRLATSTDTQYF	TGTGCCAGCAATCGGCTAGCGACTAGCACAGATACGCAGTATTTT
-	TRBV6-7	TRBD1	TRBJ1-5	CASSFRDRINQPQHF	TGTGCCAGCAGTTTCCGGGACAGGATTAATCAGCCCCAGCATTTT
-	TRBV4-1	TRBD2	TRBJ2-3	CASSQQAGGINTQYF	TGCGCCAGCAGCCAACAAGCGGGAGGGATAAATACGCAGTATTTT
few	TRBV18	-	TRBJ2-1	CASSPIPGPEVDEQFF	TGTGCCAGCTCACCGATTCCGGGACCCGAGGTCGATGAGCAGTTCTTC
-	TRBV7-2	-	TRBJ1-1	CASSLAAGNTEAFF	TGTGCCAGCAGCTTAGCAGCAGGGAACACTGAAGCTTTCTTT
-	TRBV7-9	-	TRBJ2-2	CASSYASVSTGELFF	TGTGCCAGCAGTTATGCTTCAGTAAGCACCGGGGAGCTGTTTTTT
-	TRBV2	-	TRBJ2-3	CASRLAPSTDTQYF	TGTGCCAGCAGATTAGCGCCCAGCACAGATACGCAGTATTTT
-	TRBV5-1	TRBD1	TRBJ2-1	CASTQGQSSYNEQFF	TGCGCCAGCACCCAGGGACAGAGCTCCTACAATGAGCAGTTCTTC
-	TRBV27	-	TRBJ2-2	CASSLYIGVVNTGELFF	TGTGCCAGCAGTTTATACATTGGGGTGGTGAACACCGGGGAGCTGTTTTTT
-	TRBV4-1	TRBD1	TRBJ1-4	CASSQENRGFSFFEKLFF	TGCGCCAGCAGCCAAGAGAACAGGGGCTTTTCGTTCTTTGAAAAACTGTTTTTT
-	TRBV29-1	-	TRBJ2-7	CSVRVDASSYEQYF	TGCAGCGTTCGGGTGGATGCTAGCTCCTACGAGCAGTACTTC
-	TRBV2	-	TRBJ2-5	CASSDIGGPETQYF	TGTGCCAGCAGTGATATTGGGGGGCCCGAGACCCAGTACTTC
-	TRBV11-2	-	TRBJ2-1	CASSLDWRLGDEQFF	TGTGCCAGCAGCTTAGATTGGCGTCTAGGGGATGAGCAGTTCTTC
few	TRBV7-9	TRBD1	TRBJ1-1	CASVRTGGAEAFF	TGTGCCAGCGTCAGGACAGGGGGCGCGGAAGCTTTCTTT
-	TRBV6-1	-	TRBJ2-3	CASSRGEPTDTQYF	TGTGCCAGCAGCCGCGGGGAACCCACAGATACGCAGTATTTT
-	TRBV9	TRBD1	TRBJ2-5	CASSPREDRGYQETQYF	TGTGCCAGCAGCCCTCGCGAGGACAGGGGGTACCAAGAGACCCAGTACTTC
-	TRBV29-1	-	TRBJ2-7	CSVEPLGGGGYEQYF	TGCAGCGTTGAACCGCTGGGGGGTGGGGGCTACGAGCAGTACTTC
-	TRBV7-7	-	TRBJ2-2	CASSLRDGSGELFF	TGTGCCAGCAGCTTAAGGGATGGATCCGGGGAGCTGTTTTTT
-	TRBV5-4	-	TRBJ1-2	CASRRAGSRDGYTF	TGTGCCAGCAGGAGGGCAGGATCCCGTGATGGCTACACCTTC
-	TRBV5-1	-	TRBJ2-5	CASRAGAETQYF	TGCGCCAGCAGGGCAGGGGCAGAGACCCAGTACTTC
-	TRBV5-6	-	TRBJ2-7	CASSLRSGAYEQYF	TGTGCCAGCAGCTTGCGTTCCGGGGCCTACGAGCAGTACTTC
-	TRBV5-1	TRBD2	TRBJ2-2	CASSLGSGPNTGELFF	TGCGCCAGCAGCTTGGGTAGCGGGCCGAACACCGGGGAGCTGTTTTTT
-	TRBV4-1	-	TRBJ2-1	CASSQVDMGLSPYNEQFF	TGCGCCAGCAGCCAGGTCGACATGGGCTTAAGCCCCTACAATGAGCAGTTCTTC
-	TRBV5-8	-	TRBJ2-7	CASRWGSSYEQYF	TGTGCCAGCAGGTGGGGTAGCTCCTACGAGCAGTACTTC
once	TRBV11-3	TRBD1	TRBJ2-7	CASSLAPTTGTGDEQYF	TGTGCCAGCAGCTTAGCACCTACCACCGGGACAGGGGATGAGCAGTACTTC
-	TRBV5-1	-	TRBJ2-3	CASAFQRGGTDTQYF	TGCGCCAGCGCGTTCCAAAGGGGGGGCACAGATACGCAGTATTTT
-	TRBV4-1	TRBD2	TRBJ2-7	CASRPTSGRGYEQYF	TGCGCCAGCCGTCCTACTAGCGGGAGGGGATACGAGCAGTACTTC
-	TRBV6-5	-	TRBJ2-7	CASSEYFGPYEQYF	TGTGCCAGCAGTGAGTACTTCGGACCCTACGAGCAGTACTTC
-	TRBV11-2	-	TRBJ1-4	CASSVGGANEKLFF	TGTGCCAGCAGCGTGGGGGGGGCTAATGAAAAACTGTTTTTT
-	TRBV18	-	TRBJ2-3	CASSEAWGDTQYF	TGTGCCAGCTCAGAGGCTTGGGGAGATACGCAGTATTTT
once	TRBV7-9	TRBD2	TRBJ2-1	CASSNHKSGTSGSYNEQFF	TGTGCCAGCAGCAACCACAAGTCCGGGACTAGCGGGAGTTACAATGAGCAGTTCTTC
-	TRBV7-9	-	TRBJ1-3	CASSPGNPGAGNTIYF	TGTGCCAGCAGCCCCGGCAACCCCGGGGCTGGAAACACCATATATTTT
-	TRBV7-7	TRBD1	TRBJ2-5	CASSNDRVQTQYF	TGTGCCAGCAGCAACGACAGGGTTCAGACCCAGTACTTC
once	TRBV10-1	-	TRBJ2-7	CASTSPLDKVSSYEQYF	TGCGCCAGCACCAGTCCCCTGGACAAGGTTAGCTCCTACGAGCAGTACTTC
-	TRBV5-1	-	TRBJ2-7	CASSLQVSSYEQYF	TGCGCCAGCAGCTTGCAGGTTAGCTCCTACGAGCAGTACTTC
once	TRBV11-2	-	TRBJ1-1	CASSSYRTDTEAFF	TGTGCCAGCAGCTCATATCGGACAGATACTGAAGCTTTCTTT
-	TRBV5-4	TRBD2	TRBJ2-5	CASSLIGAGVSQETQYF	TGTGCCAGCAGCTTGATTGGAGCGGGAGTGAGCCAAGAGACCCAGTACTTC
-	TRBV2	-	TRBJ2-4	CASSEQENIQYF	TGTGCCAGCAGTGAACAGGAGAACATTCAGTACTTC